This T cell receptor (beta chain) was sequenced in a study of TIL therapy for anti-PD-1-resistant metastatic lung cancer. Study-wide background: Patients had a median age of 54 years (range roughly 35-85). By whole-exome sequencing, median non-synonymous tumor mutation burden was around 1.5 mutations per megabase.

The germline V gene encodes CDR1 SGHRS and CDR2 YFSETQ. CDR3 length equals 14 residues. The V and J ends lost 3 bases and 6 bases respectively, with 15 bases between them. The immunoSEQ assay was v3. The assay was immunoSEQ multiplex PCR, and TCRdb's table has in-frame clones only and misses some. The sample records under 70,000 clones, around 87% being singletons. Time point specified: pre-treatment sample, taken before nivolumab and TIL therapy. The sample was blood, taken at baseline. This clonotype was obtained from a person between 30 and 80 years old with non-small cell lung cancer. This chain joins TRBV5-1 and TRBJ1-1, with D uncertain. This CDR3 reads CASSSRAGFSEAFF. CDR3 bases: TGCGCCAGCAGCTCGAGGGCAGGCTTTTCTGAAGCTTTCTTT.